Below are 15 T cell receptor beta chains sequenced from a single sample in a study of blood T cell repertoires in COVID-19. The assay was immunoSEQ multiplex PCR, and TCRdb's table has in-frame clones only and misses some. The table records tens of thousands of clones, approximately 80% of them present only once. Sequencing used peripheral blood. The source is a man in his fifties or sixties with COVID-19, enrolled during active disease.

The chain combines TRBV28 with TRBJ2-7; possibly TRBD2 for D (5 bases). CDR1 and CDR2 (germline): MDHEN, SYDVKM. Between the trimmed V and J ends, which lost 2 bases and 5 bases, there was a span of 13 bases. The CDR3 sequence is 14 residues long. The CDR3 DNA reads as TGTGCCAGCAGTTTAGAGGGATCCGTTGACGAGCAGTACTTC. This gives the protein CASSLEGSVDEQYF. The variable domain in full, with the rest retrieved from reference TRBV28 and TRBJ2-7, is DVKVTQSSRYLVKRTGEKVFLECVQDMDHENMFWYRQDPGLGLRLIYFSYDVKMKEKGDIPEGYSVSREKKERFSLILESASTNQTSMYLCASSLEGSVDEQYFGPGTRLTVT.

A note on this clone: Other DNA sequences within the sample encode an identical CDR3. V gene TRBV2 combines with J gene TRBJ1-1; D is ambiguous. The CDR3 is 13 residues long. Germline V gene data show CDR1 as SNHLY and CDR2 as FYNNEI. V lost 4 bases and J lost 0, with 6 bases in between. In DNA, the CDR3 is TGTGCCAGCAGTGGCGGGATGAACACTGAAGCTTTCTTT. Translating it yields CASSGGMNTEAFF.

This chain joins TRBV19 and TRBJ2-1; possibly TRBD2 for D (5 bases). Germline V gene lookup returns CDR1 LNHDA and CDR2 SQIVND (reference sequence). V was cut by 6 bases and J by 0 bases, with 12 bases left in between. The CDR3 sequence is 15 residues long. The CDR3 DNA is TGTGCCAGTAGCGACTACATCTCCTCCTACAATGAGCAGTTCTTC. It translates to CASSDYISSYNEQFF.

V is TRBV30 and J is TRBJ2-2; possibly TRBD2 for D (6 bases). The length of the CDR3 is 15 residues. Trimming removed 3 bases at V and 1 base at J, with 12 bases between. CDR1 and CDR2 from the germline V gene are GTSNPN and SVGIG (reference sequence). CDR3 coding DNA: TGTGCCTGGAGCCCTCGGGGGAGGAACACCGGGGAGCTGTTTTTT. Its protein is CAWSPRGRNTGELFF.

V usage is TRBV30 and J usage is TRBJ1-6, with 10 bases aligning to TRBD1. The CDR3 is made up of 15 amino acids. CDR1 is GTSNPN and CDR2 is SVGIG in the germline V gene (reference sequence). V shed 4 bases and J 6 bases; nucleotides not matched to a gene: 6. The CDR3: CAWTGQGNINSPLHF. The CDR3 bases are TGTGCCTGGACGGGACAGGGGAATATTAATTCACCCCTCCACTTT.

This rearrangement joins TRBV7-6 to TRBJ2-3; TRBD2 matches 8 bases. The CDR3 totals 16 residues. After removal of 2 bases from V and 1 base from J, the junction contained 5 bases not matched to a gene. Germline V CDR1 and CDR2: SGHVS, FNYEAQ. The chain's CDR3 is CASSLLAGSGTDTQYF. CDR3 in DNA: TGTGCCAGCAGCTTATTAGCGGGATCTGGCACAGATACGCAGTATTTT. The full variable domain, in which reference TRBV7-6 and TRBJ2-3 provide the parts outside the CDR3, is GAGVSQSPRYKVTKRGQDVALRCDPISGHVSLYWYRQALGQGPEFLTYFNYEAQQDKSGLPNDRFSAERPEGSISTLTIQRTEQRDSAMYRCASSLLAGSGTDTQYFGPGTRLTVL.

The chain recombines TRBV9 with TRBJ2-1; 10 bases are a match to TRBD2. Germline loops: CDR1 SGDLS, CDR2 YYNGEE. CDR3 size: 15 residues. V gave up 2 bases and J gave up 4 bases; unmatched junction bases: 3. The CDR3 DNA is TGTGCCAGCAGCGTCGGACTAGCGGAGTACAATGAGCAGTTCTTC. Protein sequence: CASSVGLAEYNEQFF.

This chain uses TRBV13 with TRBJ1-1; maybe TRBD1 (6 bases). The V gene lost 2 bases and the J gene lost 1 base, with 11 bases spanning the gap. The CDR3 covers 15 residues. The germline V gene encodes CDR1 PRHDT and CDR2 FYEKMQ (reference sequence). This CDR3 reads CASSLTGQQNTEAFF. The CDR3 region has the DNA TGTGCCAGCAGCTTAACAGGACAGCAGAACACTGAAGCTTTCTTT.

The chain couples TRBV10-3 to TRBJ1-1; 8 positions agree with TRBD1. V was clipped by 0 bases and J by 4 bases; unmatched bases: 7. The CDR3 extends over 16 amino acids. Per the germline V gene, CDR1 is ENHRY and CDR2 is SYGVKD. The CDR3 DNA sequence: TGTGCCATCAGTGAGTCGGATAGGACAGGGAGCACTGAAGCTTTCTTT. Translating gives CAISESDRTGSTEAFF.

The genes are TRBV28 and TRBJ1-1; 7 bases agree with TRBD1. This CDR3 has 15 residues. Germline CDR1 MDHEN, CDR2 SYDVKM. V lost 5 bases to trimming and J lost 1 base; unmatched junction nucleotides: 7. The CDR3 region is CASSSTGVGNTEAFF. In DNA form, the CDR3 reads TGTGCCAGCAGTAGTACAGGGGTCGGGAACACTGAAGCTTTCTTT.

The V and J genes are TRBV6-2 or TRBV6-3 and TRBJ2-3, with 7 bases identical to TRBD2. The V gene's germline CDR1 is MNHEY and CDR2 SVGEGT. The CDR3 length is 16 residues. Losses at the gene ends were 5 bases for V and 2 bases for J; bases not matched to a gene: 10. The CDR3 loop reads CASSTPLAANTDTQYF. CDR3 DNA: TGTGCCAGCAGTACGCCGCTAGCGGCTAACACAGATACGCAGTATTTT.

This sequence joins TRBV28 and TRBJ2-5, with TRBD1 matching over 9 bases. CDR3 size: 14 residues. Germline assignment: CDR1 MDHEN and CDR2 SYDVKM. The junction had 3 bases not matched to a gene; V was cut back by 3 bases and J by 4 bases. DNA of the CDR3: TGTGCCAGCAGTTTGAGACAGGGGGGAGAGACCCAGTACTTC. The encoded protein is CASSLRQGGETQYF.

The chain couples TRBV3-1 (or the pseudogene TRBV3-2) to TRBJ2-7, with TRBD2 matching 9 bases. The V gene's germline CDR1 is LGHDT and CDR2 YNNKEL (reference sequence). J lost 7 bases, V lost 3 bases, and 4 bases had no gene match. This CDR3 is built from 13 residues. CDR3 sequence reads: CASSQTLAGEQYF. DNA of the CDR3: TGTGCCAGCAGCCAGACCCTAGCGGGGGAGCAGTACTTC.

The chain joins TRBV7-2 to TRBJ1-1, with D possibly matching TRBD1 (5 bases). Looked up from germline, CDR1 is SGHTA and CDR2 is FQGNSA. Between the trimmed V and J ends, which lost 5 bases and 8 bases, there was a span of 18 bases. This CDR3 contains 14 residues. This CDR3 is CASSPRTGGAEAFF. For the CDR3, the DNA is TGTGCCAGCAGCCCCCGCACCGGAGGGGCCGAAGCTTTCTTT.

The chain uses TRBV18 and TRBJ2-2; TRBD2 matches at 7 bases. CDR1 is KGHSH and CDR2 is LQKENI in the germline V gene. Germline trimming cut 3 bases from V and 0 bases from J; bases unmatched to any gene: 7. The CDR3 spans 17 residues. Here the CDR3 reads CASSPLLALTNTGELFF. DNA of the CDR3: TGTGCCAGCTCACCGTTACTAGCGCTTACGAACACCGGGGAGCTGTTTTTT. The full variable domain, with the rest looked up from reference TRBV18 and TRBJ2-2, is NAGVMQNPRHLVRRRGQEARLRCSPMKGHSHVYWYRQLPEEGLKFMVYLQKENIIDESGMPKERFSAEFPKEGPSILRIQQVVRGDSAAYFCASSPLLALTNTGELFFGEGSRLTVL.